This T cell receptor (beta chain) was recorded in a study of cytomegalovirus exposure and HLA in healthy donors. Primers: 60 Vbeta forward and 13 Jbeta reverse. Assay: immunoSEQ multiplex PCR; the TCRdb copy retains only in-frame clones and omits some. The sample has a few hundred thousand clones, around 83% seen once. As regards this clone: The antigen remains undetermined.

The CDR3 contains 16 residues. The germline V and J ends were trimmed by 2 bases and 7 bases, with 15 bases remaining between them. Germline lookup yields CDR1 MNHEY and CDR2 SVGAGI. Study-wide results and limits: Presence/absence comparisons presumed near-even sequencing depth among donors.

The genes are TRBV6-5 and TRBJ1-6; TRBD1 is a possible D gene (5 bases). Sequences were obtained from PBMCs. The clonotype was recovered from a girl aged 10 to 17 in good health and CMV-seronegative. The CDR3 DNA is TGTGCCAGCAGTTACGCGACAGCCCCCGGGAATTCACCCCTCCACTTT. This sequence encodes CASSYATAPGNSPLHF.